The rows below give T cell receptor beta chains drawn from one sample of a study of blood T cells in healthy people across ages. TCRdb independently ran MiXCR on the 5' RACE reads; one entry per CDR3 protein. The sample consists of roughly 700,000 distinct CDR3 sequences, about half of them appearing once. What was sequenced was blood. The receptors stem from a woman aged 60-70 years in good health. Both conserved end residues are part of each CDR3. The order of the fields is clone size, D gene, J gene, V gene, CDR3 protein, CDR3 DNA. The D gene is left open where the match is weak. Not all rows give a size; the values are once, few, many and, for expanded clones, a class.

clone size: few
D gene: -
J gene: TRBJ1-2
V gene: TRBV7-2
CDR3 protein: CASSFLGAYGYTF
CDR3 DNA: TGTGCCAGCAGCTTCCTAGGGGCCTATGGCTACACCTTC

clone size: few
D gene: -
J gene: TRBJ2-3
V gene: TRBV12-3/TRBV12-4
CDR3 protein: CASSATMDTQYF
CDR3 DNA: TGTGCCAGCAGCGCAACTATGGATACGCAGTATTTT

clone size: -
D gene: -
J gene: TRBJ2-2
V gene: TRBV3-1
CDR3 protein: CASSQRHFTGELFF
CDR3 DNA: TGTGCCAGCAGCCAGCGACACTTTACCGGGGAGCTGTTTTTT

clone size: many
D gene: TRBD1
J gene: TRBJ2-3
V gene: TRBV6-2/TRBV6-3
CDR3 protein: CASSYGQGISSGYGTDTQYF
CDR3 DNA: TGTGCCAGCAGTTATGGACAGGGGATCTCGTCTGGGTACGGCACAGATACGCAGTATTTT

clone size: -
D gene: TRBD1
J gene: TRBJ2-1
V gene: TRBV27
CDR3 protein: CASSGTGINEQFF
CDR3 DNA: TGTGCCAGCAGTGGGACAGGGATTAATGAGCAGTTCTTC

clone size: -
D gene: -
J gene: TRBJ1-1
V gene: TRBV7-9
CDR3 protein: CASSLASPRGNTEAFF
CDR3 DNA: TGTGCCAGCAGCTTAGCGTCACCTCGTGGAAACACTGAAGCTTTCTTT

clone size: -
D gene: -
J gene: TRBJ2-7
V gene: TRBV3-1
CDR3 protein: CASSQNRGSSSYNEQYF
CDR3 DNA: TGTGCCAGCAGCCAAAATCGGGGGAGCAGCTCCTACAATGAGCAGTACTTC

clone size: few
D gene: -
J gene: TRBJ1-1
V gene: TRBV20-1
CDR3 protein: CSAREGGAIEAFF
CDR3 DNA: TGCAGTGCTAGAGAAGGGGGGGCGATTGAAGCTTTCTTT

clone size: -
D gene: -
J gene: TRBJ1-2
V gene: TRBV27
CDR3 protein: CASSWGVANYGYTF
CDR3 DNA: TGTGCCAGCAGTTGGGGGGTGGCTAACTATGGCTACACCTTC

clone size: -
D gene: -
J gene: TRBJ2-5
V gene: TRBV14
CDR3 protein: CASSQERQSYQETQYF
CDR3 DNA: TGTGCCAGCAGCCAAGAGCGGCAGTCGTACCAAGAGACCCAGTACTTC